These 17 T cell receptor beta chains came from one sample sequenced in a study of blood T cell repertoires in COVID-19. The protocol was immunoSEQ multiplex PCR, while the TCRdb copy is restricted to in-frame clones and leaves out a portion. The table lists some 240,000 clones, 75% to 85% of them singletons, with 9.7% in the top ten. Sequences were obtained from peripheral blood. These receptors were collected from a man aged 45 to 65 with active or convalescent COVID-19.

The chain combines TRBV24-1 with TRBJ2-3; 9 nucleotides align to TRBD2. Germline V gene data show CDR1 as KGHDR and CDR2 as SFDVKD. This CDR3 comprises 15 residues. Trimming cost V 4 bases and J 4 bases; bases outside gene matches: 5. Here the CDR3 DNA reads TGTGCCACCAGTGACCCCAGGACTAGCGCAGATACGCAGTATTTT. Residues: CATSDPRTSADTQYF.

The CDR3, as DNA: TGTGCCAGCAGCTTGCCGACAGTTGGGGATACGCAGTATTTT. It yields the protein CASSLPTVGDTQYF. V gene TRBV5-6 combines with J gene TRBJ2-3, with a weak D call TRBD1 (5 bases). The CDR3 is made up of 14 amino acids. Trimming took 1 base from V and 6 from J, leaving 12 bases between them. The germline CDR1 and CDR2 sequences are SGHDT and YYEEEE.

The chain combines TRBV4-1 with TRBJ1-5; D is unresolved. CDR1 and CDR2 from the germline V gene are MGHRA and YSYEKL. The CDR3 consists of 14 residues. Between the trimmed V and J ends, which lost 1 base and 0 bases, there was a span of 4 bases. In DNA, the CDR3 is TGCGCCAGCAGCCAAGGACATAGCAATCAGCCCCAGCATTTT. Translating gives CASSQGHSNQPQHF.

V gene TRBV9 combines with J gene TRBJ2-5; 7 nucleotides match TRBD2. Unmatched junction bases numbered 3, after V lost 2 bases and J lost 2 bases. The CDR3 has 14 amino acids. The germline V gene has CDR1 SGDLS and CDR2 YYNGEE. DNA for the CDR3: TGTGCCAGCAGCGTGCTAGCGGTGCAAGAGACCCAGTACTTC. This encodes CASSVLAVQETQYF.

Only a few counts were recorded for this clone. The chain couples TRBV15 to TRBJ1-1, with unresolved D. The germline V gene encodes CDR1 LNHNV and CDR2 YYDKDF (reference sequence). Trimming left V 1 base short and J 13 bases short, with 16 bases between. The CDR3 has 13 residues. The DNA for the CDR3 is TGTGCCACCAGCAGAGGAAGGACTGGGAACGATTTCTTT. Its protein product is CATSRGRTGNDFF.

The V call is TRBV5-8, the J call TRBJ2-7; TRBD1 is a possible D gene (6 bases). The CDR3 is made up of 13 amino acids. Looked up from germline, CDR1 is SGHTS and CDR2 is YDEGEE. Trimming removed 4 bases from V and 1 base from J, with 9 bases in between. The DNA of the CDR3 is TGTGCCAGCAGCACACAGGGATCCTACGAGCAGTACGTC. As protein: CASSTQGSYEQYV.

In its sample, this clone was seen once. The chain recombines TRBV9 with TRBJ2-3, with D tentatively TRBD1 (6 bases). Trimming stripped 0 bases from V and 6 bases from J, with 17 bases between. In germline, CDR1 is SGDLS, CDR2 YYNGEE. The CDR3 loop spans 16 amino acids. The CDR3 DNA follows: TGTGCCAGCAGCGTAGGATCATGGGGGCCCGGGGATACGCAGTATTTT. It is translated as CASSVGSWGPGDTQYF.

The rearrangement links TRBV11-3 to TRBJ1-3; D unresolved. The V end lost 2 bases, the J end lost 4 bases, and 9 bases lay between the germline ends. The CDR3 is made up of 14 amino acids. Per germline, CDR1 SGHNT and CDR2 YENEEA. CDR3 DNA: TGTGCCAGCAGCTTATCCGGGATCGGAAACACCATATATTTT. This sequence encodes CASSLSGIGNTIYF.

This clone was seen more than once but under ten times. The V gene is TRBV7-9, the J gene TRBJ2-2, with TRBD1 as a possible D gene (6 bases). Germline CDR1 is SEHNR and CDR2 is FQNEAQ (reference sequence). This CDR3 region has 16 residues. V shed 4 bases and J shed 2 bases, with 14 bases lying between them. The CDR3 here is CASSYQDRINTGELFF. In DNA, the CDR3 is TGTGCCAGCAGCTACCAAGACAGGATAAACACCGGGGAGCTGTTTTTT. Full variable domain (remainder filled in from reference TRBV7-9 and TRBJ2-2): DTGVSQNPRHKITKRGQNVTFRCDPISEHNRLYWYRQTLGQGPEFLTYFQNEAQLEKSRLLSDRFSAERPKGSFSTLEIQRTEQGDSAMYLCASSYQDRINTGELFFGEGSRLTVL.

The gene calls are TRBV27 and TRBJ2-6; D not certain. This CDR3 has 15 residues. Per the germline V gene, CDR1 is MNHEY and CDR2 is SMNVEV (reference sequence). The V end was cut by 2 bases, the J end by 2 bases, with 7 bases between. The CDR3: CASSLTNPGANVLTF. Written as DNA, the CDR3 is TGTGCCAGCAGTTTAACAAACCCTGGGGCCAACGTCCTGACTTTC.

V gene TRBV7-9 combines with J gene TRBJ2-7, with 11 positions matching TRBD1. The V and J ends lost 10 bases and 6 bases, in that order; junction bases with no gene match: 8. Germline-derived CDR1 and CDR2 are SEHNR and FQNEAQ (reference sequence). The CDR3 covers 13 residues. This CDR3 is CATRDRGSSEQYV. CDR3 sequence (DNA): TGTGCCACCCGGGACAGGGGGAGTTCCGAGCAGTACGTC.

This clone was counted once. The chain uses TRBV3-1 (or the pseudogene TRBV3-2) and TRBJ1-5, with 9 bases matching TRBD1. Germline trimming cut 3 bases from V and 11 bases from J; bases unmatched to any gene: 26. Germline loops: CDR1 LGHDT, CDR2 YNNKEL (reference sequence). This CDR3 comprises 20 residues. The CDR3 DNA follows: TGTGCCAGCAGCCACGAAATTTGGGAGGGACAGGGATGTAGGCAATCAGCCCAGCATTTT. It encodes CASSHEIWEGQGCRQSAQHF.

The chain carries TRBV27 and TRBJ2-3, with 11 positions matching TRBD2. The junction had 10 bases not matched to a gene; V was cut back by 5 bases and J by 0 bases. Germline CDR1 and CDR2: MNHEY and SMNVEV (reference sequence). CDR3 length: 18 amino acids. The CDR3 spells CASSRSGTSGDSTDTQYF. CDR3 nucleotide sequence: TGTGCCAGCAGTCGATCCGGGACTAGCGGAGATAGCACAGATACGCAGTATTTT.

The chain is built from TRBV6-5 and TRBJ2-1, with TRBD2 identical over 10 bases. Looked up from germline, CDR1 is MNHEY and CDR2 is SVGAGI. CDR3 length equals 15 residues. J was trimmed by 6 bases and V by 6 bases; bases with no gene match: 8. CDR3 residues: CASRHTSGDGNEQFF. The DNA for the CDR3 is TGTGCCAGCAGGCATACTAGCGGGGATGGCAATGAGCAGTTCTTC.

The V call is TRBV4-2, the J call TRBJ1-6, with 8 nucleotides matching TRBD1. This CDR3 contains 15 residues. CDR1 is LGHNA and CDR2 is YNFKEQ in the germline V gene. Trimming took 5 bases from V and 3 from J; bases not matched to a gene: 3. The CDR3 bases are TGTGCCAGCAGCACACAGGGGGTCTATAATTCACCCCTCCACTTT. Amino acid sequence: CASSTQGVYNSPLHF.

This clone has just a few counts. The chain joins TRBV7-3 to TRBJ2-1, with 9 bases that match TRBD2. The length of the CDR3 is 17 residues. Losses at the gene ends were 0 bases for V and 1 base for J; bases not matched to a gene: 4. Germline CDR1 reads SGHTA; CDR2 reads FQGTGA. The chain's CDR3 is CASSLTGLAGSYNEQFF. CDR3 nucleotide sequence: TGTGCCAGCAGCTTAACCGGGCTAGCGGGATCCTACAATGAGCAGTTCTTC.

This rearrangement joins TRBV5-6 to TRBJ1-2; D gene uncertain. CDR1 and CDR2 from the germline V gene are SGHDT and YYEEEE. This CDR3 has 13 amino acids. Trimming took off 0 bases at V and 5 bases at J, with 8 bases between the two ends. For the CDR3, the DNA is TGTGCCAGCAGCTTGGTACAGACGTATGGCTACACCTTC. It specifies CASSLVQTYGYTF.